This T cell receptor (beta chain) was profiled in a study of PD-L1 blockade in urothelial cancer. Findings and caveats of the study: Stronger expansion of tumor-associated clones in blood at 3 weeks distinguished durable-benefit patients.

The V segment lost 3 bases and the J segment 8 bases; nucleotides outside the gene matches: 7. The CDR3 runs to 14 residues. Germline CDR1 reads SGHRS; CDR2 reads YFSETQ. With respect to this clone: Its target is unknown.

The time point denotes: pretreatment peripheral blood. Patients were diagnosed with urothelial carcinoma, either locally advanced or metastatic. Profiled with immunoSEQ multiplex PCR; TCRdb holds only in-frame clones, not every one. The sample shows just under 40,000 clones, approximately 90% of them seen only once. This chain joins TRBV5-1 and TRBJ1-5, with 8 bases fitting TRBD1. This TCR was sampled from a woman aged 60-75 years with urothelial cancer. The material sequenced was PBMCs, taken around atezolizumab (anti-PD-L1) treatment. The DNA for the CDR3 is TGCGCCAGCAGCTCCGCAGGGGGCAAAGAGCCCCAGCATTTT. It translates to CASSSAGGKEPQHF.